Listed below are T cell receptor beta chains from one sample, sequenced in a study of T cells in Graves' hyperthyroidism and ophthalmopathy. TCRdb re-derived calls from the multiplex PCR reads in MiXCR, one entry per CDR3 protein. Found here are about half a million distinct CDR3 sequences, around 20% of them singletons; the top ten hold less than 30%. Sequenced: blood. The receptors come from a young man with Graves' hyperthyroidism. Each CDR3 is given with its conserved first and last residue. The order of the fields is J gene, D gene, clone size, V gene, CDR3 protein, CDR3 DNA. A D gene is named only where the DNA matches it firmly. Expanded clones are given a class, and other clones once, few, many or no size at all.

TRBJ1-2 | . | few | TRBV7-2 | CASSQFTGGGYGYTF | TGTGCCAGCAGCCAATTCACAGGAGGGGGCTATGGCTACACCTTC
TRBJ2-7 | TRBD1 | many | TRBV6-1 | CASRNRGEQYF | TGTGCCAGCAGAAACAGGGGCGAGCAGTACTTC
TRBJ1-5 | . | few | TRBV6-1 | CASSVPSGGNQPQHF | TGTGCCAGCAGTGTCCCGTCTGGGGGCAATCAGCCCCAGCATTTT
TRBJ1-5 | . | . | TRBV3-1 | CASSQGGSGQPQHF | TGTGCCAGCAGCCAAGGGGGATCGGGACAGCCCCAGCATTTT
TRBJ1-1 | . | . | TRBV9 | CASSARSGGNTEAFF | TGTGCCAGCAGCGCCCGGTCCGGGGGGAACACTGAAGCTTTCTTT
TRBJ1-1 | . | many | TRBV20-1 | CSATSMNTEAFF | TGCAGTGCTACCTCTATGAACACTGAAGCTTTCTTT
TRBJ2-7 | . | . | TRBV20-1 | CSATVIEQYF | TGCAGTGCTACCGTGATCGAGCAGTACTTC
TRBJ2-2 | TRBD1 | many | TRBV9 | CASSAGQLNTGELFF | TGTGCCAGCAGCGCGGGACAGTTGAACACCGGGGAGCTGTTTTTT
TRBJ2-5 | TRBD2 | few | TRBV28 | CASSTPGLAAETQYF | TGTGCCAGCAGTACCCCGGGGCTAGCGGCAGAGACCCAGTACTTC
TRBJ2-7 | TRBD1 | . | TRBV3-1 | CASSLGTGLTEQYF | TGTGCCAGCAGCCTTGGGACAGGGTTGACCGAGCAGTACTTC
TRBJ1-5 | TRBD1 | . | TRBV20-1 | CSAIRQGVGGSNQPQHF | TGCAGTGCTATAAGGCAGGGGGTGGGCGGCTCCAATCAGCCCCAGCATTTT
TRBJ2-7 | . | few | TRBV6-1 | CASSDRDSLLTYEQYF | TGTGCCAGCAGTGACCGGGACTCCCTATTGACCTACGAGCAGTACTTC
TRBJ1-1 | TRBD1 | many | TRBV19 | CASSIGGQGRGTEAFF | TGTGCCAGTAGTATAGGTGGACAGGGAAGGGGTACTGAAGCTTTCTTT
TRBJ1-3 | . | many | TRBV6-2/TRBV6-3 | CASSYIGTNGNTIYF | TGTGCCAGCAGTTATATCGGGACTAACGGAAACACCATATATTTT
TRBJ1-5 | . | many | TRBV6-1 | CASSEGGSSPQHF | TGTGCCAGCAGTGAAGGTGGCAGTTCCCCCCAGCATTTT
TRBJ1-2 | . | many | TRBV29-1 | CSVEGEGEFGYTF | TGCAGCGTTGAAGGCGAGGGGGAGTTTGGCTACACCTTC
TRBJ1-2 | TRBD1 | . | TRBV7-8 | CASSINRGGYGYTF | TGTGCCAGCAGCATAAACAGGGGTGGCTATGGCTACACCTTC
TRBJ2-7 | . | once | TRBV29-1 | CSVVRGSEQYF | TGCAGCGTTGTCAGGGGTTCCGAGCAGTACTTC
TRBJ2-2 | TRBD2 | few | TRBV12-3/TRBV12-4 | CASRVAGGPGELFF | TGTGCCAGCCGGGTAGCGGGGGGCCCCGGGGAGCTGTTTTTT
TRBJ1-1 | TRBD1 | few | TRBV5-1 | CASSRRAGQRLNTEAFF | TGCGCCAGCAGCCGTCGAGCGGGACAGCGCCTGAACACTGAAGCTTTCTTT
TRBJ1-5 | . | many | TRBV19 | CASSMVTNNQPQHF | TGTGCCAGTAGTATGGTGACAAACAATCAGCCCCAGCATTTT
TRBJ2-5 | . | many | TRBV6-1 | CASSGRDRETQYF | TGTGCCAGCAGTGGGCGGGACAGAGAGACCCAGTACTTC
TRBJ1-1 | TRBD1 | few | TRBV2 | CASGGQPNTEAFF | TGTGCCAGCGGGGGACAGCCGAACACTGAAGCTTTCTTT
TRBJ1-1 | . | many | TRBV28 | CASSPAIMNTEAFF | TGTGCCAGCAGCCCAGCTATCATGAACACTGAAGCTTTCTTT
TRBJ1-2 | . | many | TRBV12-3/TRBV12-4 | CASSHTENYGYTF | TGTGCCAGCAGTCATACAGAAAACTATGGCTACACCTTC
TRBJ1-1 | . | . | TRBV12-3/TRBV12-4 | CASTFGEDAFF | TGTGCCAGCACTTTCGGTGAGGATGCTTTCTTT